Each of the 3 T cell receptor beta chains below was sequenced from the same sample in a study of blood T cell repertoires in COVID-19. Clones were sequenced by immunoSEQ multiplex PCR, and TCRdb holds only the in-frame ones, with some missing. The sample contains about 220,000 clones, roughly 84% of which appear only once. Sequences were obtained from PBMCs or T cells enriched from blood (not recorded which). The receptors were gathered from a woman aged 40-49 years who had recovered from COVID-19.

V and J are TRBV28 and TRBJ2-1; 10 bases are a match to TRBD2. Looked up from germline, CDR1 is MDHEN and CDR2 is SYDVKM. V gave up 8 bases and J gave up 6 bases; unmatched junction bases: 10. The CDR3 is 15 amino acids. CDR3 region: CASLRGTSATNEQFF. DNA of the CDR3: TGTGCCAGCCTGAGAGGGACTAGCGCAACCAATGAGCAGTTCTTC.

The V and J genes are TRBV3-1 (or the pseudogene TRBV3-2) and TRBJ2-1; D uncertain. In germline, CDR1 is LGHDT, CDR2 YNNKEL (reference sequence). V was shortened by 10 bases and J by 1 base, with 5 bases between the two germline ends. The CDR3 is 11 amino acids. The chain's CDR3 is CATRSYNEQFF. The DNA for the CDR3 is TGTGCCACCCGGTCCTACAATGAGCAGTTCTTC.

This chain uses TRBV29-1 with TRBJ2-7, with 13 bases fitting TRBD2. The CDR3 runs 14 residues. The germline gives CDR1 SQVTM, CDR2 ANQGSEA. V shed 6 bases and J 7 bases; nucleotides not matched to a gene: 9. CDR3 residues: CSVLGLAGAQEQYF. Here the CDR3 DNA reads TGCAGCGTCCTCGGACTAGCGGGAGCTCAAGAGCAGTACTTC.